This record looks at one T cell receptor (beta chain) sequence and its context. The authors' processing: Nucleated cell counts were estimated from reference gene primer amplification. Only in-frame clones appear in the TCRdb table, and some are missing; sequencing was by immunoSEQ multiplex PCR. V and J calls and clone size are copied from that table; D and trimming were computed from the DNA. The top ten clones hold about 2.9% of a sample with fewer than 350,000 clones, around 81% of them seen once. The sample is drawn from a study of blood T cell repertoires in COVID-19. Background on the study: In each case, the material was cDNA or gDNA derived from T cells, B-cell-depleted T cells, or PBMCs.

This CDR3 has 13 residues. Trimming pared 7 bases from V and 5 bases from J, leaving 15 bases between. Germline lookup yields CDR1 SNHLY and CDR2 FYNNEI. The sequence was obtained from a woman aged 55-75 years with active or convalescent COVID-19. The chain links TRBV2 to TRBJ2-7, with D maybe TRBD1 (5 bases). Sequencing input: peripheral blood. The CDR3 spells CASKLEGAHEQYF. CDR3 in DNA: TGTGCCAGCAAATTAGAAGGGGCCCACGAGCAGTACTTC.